A single T cell receptor beta chain is shown here with its context. This sample stems from a study of blood T cell repertoires in COVID-19. Germline values: CDR1 SGHRS, CDR2 YFSETQ. This CDR3 spans 15 amino acids. The V and J ends lost 4 bases and 2 bases respectively, with 14 bases between them. Produced via immunoSEQ multiplex PCR; TCRdb's table is partial and in-frame only. The sample records under 200,000 clones, about 85% being singletons. The Seattle patients, enrolled during active infection, were followed longitudinally. This chain joins TRBV5-1 and TRBJ2-3, with a possible D match to TRBD2 (6 bases). Sequencing used peripheral blood. The source of this sequence is an older woman with COVID-19, enrolled during active disease. CDR3 DNA: TGCGCCAGCAGCGTCCAAGCGGGTCCCACAGATACGCAGTATTTT. It codes for CASSVQAGPTDTQYF.